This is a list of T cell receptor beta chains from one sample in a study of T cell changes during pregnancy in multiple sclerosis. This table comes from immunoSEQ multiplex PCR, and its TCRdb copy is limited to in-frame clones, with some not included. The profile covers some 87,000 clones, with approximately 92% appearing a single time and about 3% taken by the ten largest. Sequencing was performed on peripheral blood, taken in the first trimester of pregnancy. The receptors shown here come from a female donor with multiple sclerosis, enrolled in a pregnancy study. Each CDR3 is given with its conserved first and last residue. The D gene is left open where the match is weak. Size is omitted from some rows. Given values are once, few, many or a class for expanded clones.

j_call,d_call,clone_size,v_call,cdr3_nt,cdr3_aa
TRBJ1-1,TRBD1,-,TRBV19,TGTGCCAGTATTCAACAGGGGGCCGTGAACACTGAAGCTTTCTTT,CASIQQGAVNTEAFF
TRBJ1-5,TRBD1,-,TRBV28,TGTGCCAGCAGACAGGGGGTTAGCAATCAGCCCCAGCATTTT,CASRQGVSNQPQHF
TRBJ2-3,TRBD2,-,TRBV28,TGTGCCAGCAGTTGGGTGGTCGGCGGGAGAAGGACAGATACGCAGTATTTT,CASSWVVGGRRTDTQYF
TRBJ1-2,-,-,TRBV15,TGTGCCACCAGCGCGGGGGCTCCTAACTATGGCTACACCTTC,CATSAGAPNYGYTF
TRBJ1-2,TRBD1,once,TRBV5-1,TGCGCCAGCAGCTTCGGACAGGGTAGAATTAACTATGGCTACACCTTC,CASSFGQGRINYGYTF
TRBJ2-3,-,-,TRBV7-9,TGTGCCAGCAGAGGTAATACGGGGAGCACAGATACGCAGTATTTT,CASRGNTGSTDTQYF
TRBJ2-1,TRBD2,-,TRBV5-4,TGTGCCAGCAGCTTTTTTGGTCTAGCGGGAGGCCGAGGGGAGTTCTTC,CASSFFGLAGGRGEFF
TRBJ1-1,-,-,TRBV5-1,TGCGCCAGCAGCTTGGCTGCAGGGGTGCTAGACACTGAAGCTTTCTTT,CASSLAAGVLDTEAFF
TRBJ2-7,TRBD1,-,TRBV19,TGTGCCAGTAGTACCGGGACAGGGCCCTACGAGCAGTACTTC,CASSTGTGPYEQYF
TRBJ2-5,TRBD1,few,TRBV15,TGTGCCACCAGCAGCCGGGACAGGGGGCGGGGGGAGACCCAGTACTTC,CATSSRDRGRGETQYF
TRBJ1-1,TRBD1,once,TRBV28,TGTGCCAGCAGTTTGCGGGACAGGGACACTGAAGCTTTCTTT,CASSLRDRDTEAFF
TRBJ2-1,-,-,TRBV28,TGTGCCAGCAGTTTAACAGTATCCTACAATGAGCAGTTCTTC,CASSLTVSYNEQFF
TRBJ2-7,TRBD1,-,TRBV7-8,TGTGCCAGCAGCTTCGAGGACAGGGAAAGCTACGAGCAGTACTTC,CASSFEDRESYEQYF
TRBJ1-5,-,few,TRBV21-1,TGTGCCAGTCAACAGGGGGCCTGCAATCAGCCCCAGCATTTT,CASQQGACNQPQHF
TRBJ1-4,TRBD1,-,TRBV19,TGTGCCAGTAGTCCGGGACAGGGTCCTAATGAAAAACTGTTTTTT,CASSPGQGPNEKLFF
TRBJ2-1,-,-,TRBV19,TGTGCCAGCCGAAAACAGGGCATCCCTATAAATGAGCAGTTCTTC,CASRKQGIPINEQFF
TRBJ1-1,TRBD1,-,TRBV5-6,TGTGCCAGCAGCGCGATGGGACAGGGCAACACTGAAGCTTTCTTT,CASSAMGQGNTEAFF
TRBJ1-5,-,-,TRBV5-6,TGTGCCAGCAGCTTCCGGTCTGTTAGCAATCAGCCCCAGCATTTT,CASSFRSVSNQPQHF
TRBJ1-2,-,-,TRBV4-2,TGTGCCAGCAGCCAACCCAGGGTTTTGGACTATGGCTACACCTTC,CASSQPRVLDYGYTF
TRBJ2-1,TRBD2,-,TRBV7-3,TGTGCCAGCAGCTCCCTAGCGGGAGGGCCCTACAATGAGCAGTTCTTC,CASSSLAGGPYNEQFF
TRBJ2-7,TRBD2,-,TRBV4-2,TGTGCCAGCAGCTCGGCCCTAGCGGTTTACGAGCAGTACTTC,CASSSALAVYEQYF
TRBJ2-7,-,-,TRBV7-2,TGTGCCAGCAGCGCCACAGGACCATACGAGCAGTACTTC,CASSATGPYEQYF
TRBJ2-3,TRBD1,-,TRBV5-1,TGCGCCAGCAGCTTGAAGGTCGGACAGGGCGGGTCAGATACGCAGTATTTT,CASSLKVGQGGSDTQYF
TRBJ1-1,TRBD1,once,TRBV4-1,TGCGCCAGCAGACTAGGGGGCGGATCTGGAGCTTTCTTT,CASRLGGGSGAFF
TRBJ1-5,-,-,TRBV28,TGTGCCAGCAGTACGCAGACACAGGGCAATCAGCCCCAGCATTTT,CASSTQTQGNQPQHF
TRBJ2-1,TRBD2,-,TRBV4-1,TGCGCCAGCAGCCAATCCCCTCCAGCGGGAGTGCCGGGCAATGAGCAGTTCTTC,CASSQSPPAGVPGNEQFF
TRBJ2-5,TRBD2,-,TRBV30,TGTGCCTGGAGTACACGACTAGCGGGAGGCAAGTTACCTAAGGAGAGGGAGACCCAGTACTTC,CAWSTRLAGGKLPKERETQYF
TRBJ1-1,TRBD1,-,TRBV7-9,TGTGCCAGCAGCTTAGTGGTCGCAGGGGGAAAAGCTTTCTTT,CASSLVVAGGKAFF
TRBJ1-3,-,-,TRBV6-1,TGTGCCAGCAGTGATCCAACAGGGCTTGGAAACACCATATATTTT,CASSDPTGLGNTIYF
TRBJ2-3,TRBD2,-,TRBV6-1,TGTGCCAGCAGTGAAAGCGGGAGGCCCACAGATACGCAGTATTTT,CASSESGRPTDTQYF
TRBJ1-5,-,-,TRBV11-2,TGTGCCAGCAGCTTAGACCTAGGGGGGCCCCAGCATTTT,CASSLDLGGPQHF
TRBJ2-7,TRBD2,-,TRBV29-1,TGCAGCGTCCGGACCAGACTAGCCGGGCATGGAGAGCAGTACTTC,CSVRTRLAGHGEQYF
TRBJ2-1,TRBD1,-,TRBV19,TGTGCCAGTAGTACACAGGGGAATGGGGAGCAGTTCTTC,CASSTQGNGEQFF
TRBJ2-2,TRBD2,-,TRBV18,TGTGCCAGCTCACCACGAGCGGGAGTATTATCCGGGGAGCTGTTTTTT,CASSPRAGVLSGELFF
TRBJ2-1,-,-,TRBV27,TGTGCCAGCAGTTTAGTCCCTTCGACAGGTCTATATGAGCAGTTCTTC,CASSLVPSTGLYEQFF
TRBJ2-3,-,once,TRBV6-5,TGTGCCAGCAGTTCACAGGGCCGGACAGATACGCAGTATTTT,CASSSQGRTDTQYF
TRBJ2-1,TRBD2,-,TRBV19,TGTGCCAGTAGCATCGGGGGGACCCTTTTCAATGAGCAGTTCTTC,CASSIGGTLFNEQFF
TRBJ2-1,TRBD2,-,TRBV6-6,TGTGCCAGCAGTTATGGGACTAGCAGTAATGAGCAGTTCTTC,CASSYGTSSNEQFF
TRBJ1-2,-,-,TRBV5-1,TGCGCCAGCAGCTCCGAGGGTATCAGGGGCGGTTATGGCTACACCTTC,CASSSEGIRGGYGYTF
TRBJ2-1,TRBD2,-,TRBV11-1,TGTGCCAGCAGCTGGGGGGGACTAGCGGGTAACAATGAGCAGTTCTTC,CASSWGGLAGNNEQFF
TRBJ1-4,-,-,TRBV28,TGTGCCAGCAGTCCGGGAAGGGTCGGTAAACTGTTTTTT,CASSPGRVGKLFF
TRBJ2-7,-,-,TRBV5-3,TGTGCCAGAAGCCGGACGGGAGTCGGCACCTACGAGCAGTACTTC,CARSRTGVGTYEQYF
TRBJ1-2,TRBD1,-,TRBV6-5,TGTGCCAGCAGTGCGGGACAGCGCTATGGCTACACCTTC,CASSAGQRYGYTF
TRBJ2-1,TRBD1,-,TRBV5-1,TGCGCCAGCAGCTTACAGGGGCGCAGGGAGCAGTTCTTC,CASSLQGRREQFF
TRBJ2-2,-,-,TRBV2,TGTGCCAGCAGACGGGCAGACAGTCGGGAGCTGTTTTTT,CASRRADSRELFF
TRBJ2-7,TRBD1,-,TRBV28,TGTGCCAGCAACCTTCCCGGGACAGGGAACGACGAGCAGTACTTC,CASNLPGTGNDEQYF
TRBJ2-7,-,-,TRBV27,TGTGCCAGCAGTTCGGGACTTACCATATACGAGCAGTACTTC,CASSSGLTIYEQYF
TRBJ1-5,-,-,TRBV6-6,TGTGCCAGCAACGAGGGCAATCAGCCCCAGCATTTT,CASNEGNQPQHF
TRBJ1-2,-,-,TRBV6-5,TGTGCCAGCGGGACAACTCTCTATGGCTACACCTTC,CASGTTLYGYTF
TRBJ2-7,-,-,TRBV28,TGTGCCAGCAGTCCCACAGGGTACCCCAGAGACTACGAGCAGTACTTC,CASSPTGYPRDYEQYF
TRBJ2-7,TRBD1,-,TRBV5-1,TGCGCCAGCAGCTTGGGACAGGGGGATTACGAGCAGTACTTC,CASSLGQGDYEQYF
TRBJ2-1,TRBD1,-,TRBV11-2,TGTGCCAGCAGCCCTCCCTGGGACAGGGGGCCGAACAATGAGCAGTTCTTC,CASSPPWDRGPNNEQFF
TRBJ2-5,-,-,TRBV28,TGTGCCAGCAGTCCCCGGGATTACCAAGAGACCCAGTACTTC,CASSPRDYQETQYF